This section outlines one T cell receptor (beta chain) sequence together with its context. Vbeta (60) and Jbeta (13) primers were used in the PCR. Data came from immunoSEQ multiplex PCR; TCRdb stores just in-frame clones and leaves some out. The table has over 55,000 clones, 80% to 90% seen once. Germline CDR1 and CDR2: SGHAT and FQDESV (reference sequence). V dropped 4 bases and J dropped 5; count of bases not matched to a gene: 14. This CDR3 has 16 amino acids. This specimen belongs to a study of cytomegalovirus exposure and HLA in healthy donors. Input material: PBMCs. This chain links TRBV11-1 with TRBJ2-7; 7 bases match TRBD2. The sequence was obtained from a woman in her thirties in good health and CMV-seropositive. The CDR3 sequence: CASSSIRLAKRDEQYF. CDR3 nucleotides: TGTGCCAGCAGCTCGATACGACTAGCCAAGAGGGACGAGCAGTACTTC.